The 25 T cell receptor beta chains listed next were all sequenced from one sample in a study of T cells after yellow fever vaccination. TCRdb called the 5' RACE reads again in MiXCR, with one record for every CDR3 protein. The repertoire includes about 68,000 distinct CDR3 sequences, about 6.5% of them detected once, and about 39% sits in the top ten. The sample in question was CD8+ T cells sorted from PBMCs, obtained around 45 days after the first yellow fever vaccination. These receptor sequences come from a man between 18 and 35 years old who received the YFV17D yellow fever vaccine.

This clonotype occurred a few times. The V call is TRBV4-3, the J call TRBJ2-7, with D unclear. This CDR3 is built from 15 residues. V dropped 0 bases and J dropped 0 bases, with 9 bases sitting between them. The germline gives CDR1 LGHNA, CDR2 YSLEER. CDR3 coding DNA: TGCGCCAGCAGCCAAGAGGAAGGGTACTCCTACGAGCAGTACTTC. This sequence encodes CASSQEEGYSYEQYF.

This clonotype was seen ten or more times. The chain recombines TRBV2 with TRBJ2-3; D not resolved. CDR1 SNHLY and CDR2 FYNNEI come from the germline V gene. V lost 11 bases, J lost 6 bases, and 15 bases lay in between. This CDR3 comprises 12 residues. For the CDR3, the DNA is TGTGCCTTAAGTGGGCCGCGGGATACGCAGTATTTT. Its protein is CALSGPRDTQYF.

At least ten counts were recorded for this clonotype. The chain employs TRBV6-4 and TRBJ2-3, with TRBD2 identical over 11 bases. V dropped 4 bases and J dropped 3; count of bases not matched to a gene: 3. The CDR3 totals 15 residues. The germline V gene encodes CDR1 MRHNA and CDR2 SNTAGT. CDR3 in DNA: TGTGCCAGCAGTGTTAGCGGGGGGGCGACAGATACGCAGTATTTT. Translating gives CASSVSGGATDTQYF.

The genes are TRBV7-6 and TRBJ2-3, with 11 bases that match TRBD1. The germline V gene encodes CDR1 SGHVS and CDR2 FNYEAQ. V was pared by 4 bases and J by 4 bases, with 7 bases of the junction left unmatched. The CDR3 has 16 residues. The CDR3 bases are TGTGCCAGCAGCTGGACAGGGGGCGAATCTGCAGATACGCAGTATTTT. Its protein is CASSWTGGESADTQYF.

In this sample, this clonotype turned up many times. The rearrangement uses TRBV2 and TRBJ2-5, with 8 bases fitting TRBD2. The CDR3 spans 16 residues. Germline CDR1 SNHLY, CDR2 FYNNEI. J was trimmed by 2 bases and V by 10 bases; bases with no gene match: 15. The CDR3 coding sequence is TGTGCCACCCGAAAGTCTCCGGGACTAGAACAAGAGACCCAGTACTTC. This sequence encodes CATRKSPGLEQETQYF.

V gene TRBV7-6 combines with J gene TRBJ2-2; 9 nucleotides align to TRBD2. V shed 3 bases, J shed 1 base, and the junction held 3 bases outside the gene matches. CDR1 and CDR2 (germline): SGHVS, FNYEAQ. The CDR3 runs to 16 residues. The CDR3 sequence: CASSFAGGRNTGELFF. CDR3 coding DNA: TGTGCCAGCAGCTTTGCGGGGGGGAGGAACACCGGGGAGCTGTTTTTT.

This clonotype was recorded at least ten times. The V and J genes are TRBV6-2 or TRBV6-3 and TRBJ2-6; 9 positions match TRBD1. The CDR3 runs 16 residues. Germline loops: CDR1 MNHEY, CDR2 SVGEGT. The V and J ends lost 5 bases and 4 bases, in that order; junction bases with no gene match: 6. CDR3 in amino acids: CASSTTGGSGANVLTF. CDR3 bases: TGTGCCAGCAGTACCACAGGGGGCTCCGGGGCCAACGTCCTGACTTTC.

This clonotype has a count of ten or more. The genes are TRBV29-1 and TRBJ2-5; D gene ambiguous. Trimming left V 7 bases short and J 2 bases short, with 11 bases between. The CDR3 covers 12 residues. Germline values: CDR1 SQVTM, CDR2 ANQGSEA. The CDR3 here is CSANTLQETQYF. Written as DNA, the CDR3 is TGCAGCGCCAATACTCTGCAAGAGACCCAGTACTTC.

This clonotype was recorded many times. The chain couples TRBV6-2 or TRBV6-3 to TRBJ1-1; no clear D. CDR3 length equals 12 residues. The germline V gene encodes CDR1 MNHEY and CDR2 SVGEGT. Trimming removed 6 bases at V and 1 base at J, with 6 bases between. This chain's CDR3 is CASSHGNTEAFF. The DNA of the CDR3 is TGTGCCAGCAGCCACGGGAACACTGAAGCTTTCTTT.

This clonotype was picked up a small number of times. An end of the junction differs from the germline gene, which may be a read error. V gene TRBV4-1 combines with J gene TRBJ1-2; TRBD1 matches 7 bases. The CDR3 is 16 residues long. CDR1 MGHRA and CDR2 YSYEKL come from the germline V gene. CDR3: CASSPNPQGSTYGYAF. Here the CDR3 DNA reads TGCGCCAGCAGCCCCAACCCACAGGGGTCGACCTATGGCTACGCCTTC.

This chain connects TRBV20-1 to TRBJ2-5; no definite D call. The CDR3 totals 15 residues. CDR1 is DFQATT and CDR2 is SNEGSKA in the germline V gene (reference sequence). V was shortened by 6 bases and J by 2 bases, with 19 bases between the two germline ends. The CDR3 loop reads CSAFNYAERQETQYF. CDR3 DNA sequence: TGCAGTGCCTTTAACTACGCCGAACGACAAGAGACCCAGTACTTC.

There are many counts of this clonotype. V and J are TRBV5-1 and TRBJ1-1, with TRBD1 as a possible D gene (5 bases). Trimming removed 4 bases from V and 4 bases from J, with 14 bases in between. The CDR3 sequence is 14 residues long. From germline, CDR1 is SGHRS and CDR2 YFSETQ. The CDR3 nucleotides read TGCGCCAGCAGCCCTCGGACATTTGGCACTGAAGCTTTCTTT. Its protein is CASSPRTFGTEAFF.

This clonotype was detected many times. This rearrangement joins TRBV4-1 to TRBJ2-7; perhaps TRBD1 as D (6 bases). This CDR3 contains 14 residues. V lost 4 bases, J lost 2 bases, and 12 bases lay in between. The germline V gene has CDR1 MGHRA and CDR2 YSYEKL. This CDR3 reads CASSRLTGTYEQYF. The CDR3 DNA reads as TGCGCCAGCAGCCGCCTTACAGGGACCTACGAGCAGTACTTC.

This clonotype was counted many times. The rearrangement joins TRBV4-3 to TRBJ1-4; D possibly corresponds to TRBD1 (6 bases). V gave up 4 bases and J gave up 7 bases, with 22 bases separating them. Per germline, CDR1 LGHNA and CDR2 YSLEER. The CDR3 has 17 amino acids. The CDR3 DNA is TGCGCCAGCAGCCCCCTTTGGTGGGGGGGGCTTGGTGAAAAACTGTTTTTT. It encodes CASSPLWWGGLGEKLFF.

This clonotype was found many times. The chain recombines TRBV6-2 or TRBV6-3 with TRBJ2-7, with unresolved D. Trimming took 0 bases from V and 3 from J, leaving 9 bases between them. The CDR3 has 14 residues. Per the germline V gene, CDR1 is MNHEY and CDR2 is SVGEGT. The CDR3 bases are TGTGCCAGCAGTTACTCGGGCGGCGTCTACGAGCAGTACGTC. As protein: CASSYSGGVYEQYV.

This clonotype was counted a few times. The chain employs TRBV4-3 and TRBJ2-4; possibly TRBD2 for D (5 bases). The V gene lost 0 bases and the J gene lost 4 bases, with 13 bases spanning the gap. Germline CDR1 is LGHNA and CDR2 is YSLEER. This CDR3 is built from 16 residues. Here the CDR3 DNA reads TGCGCCAGCAGCCAAGATCCGGGGTTTGTTAAAAACATTCAGTACTTC. Translation: CASSQDPGFVKNIQYF.

This clonotype was recorded many times. This sequence joins TRBV3-1 and TRBJ2-3; weak D call: TRBD1 (6 bases). V lost 4 bases and J lost 2, with 13 bases in between. The CDR3 loop spans 15 amino acids. Germline-derived CDR1 and CDR2 are LGHDT and YNNKEL (reference sequence). In DNA form, the CDR3 reads TGTGCCAGCAGCCTTCGGACAGACAACACAGATACGCAGTATTTT. The encoded protein is CASSLRTDNTDTQYF.

This clonotype was detected ten times or more. The J gene is TRBJ2-1, the V gene TRBV14, with 9 bases matching TRBD1. Germline values: CDR1 SGHDN, CDR2 FVKESK. J lost 3 bases, V lost 2 bases, and 2 bases had no gene match. The CDR3 is 15 residues long. CDR3 sequence reads: CASSQMTGGYNEQFF. DNA of the CDR3: TGTGCCAGCAGCCAAATGACAGGGGGCTACAATGAGCAGTTCTTC.

This clonotype appeared many times. V is TRBV7-2 and J is TRBJ2-5; 7 nucleotides align to TRBD1. The CDR3 is 16 amino acids. Germline loops: CDR1 SGHTA, CDR2 FQGNSA. The junction had 8 bases not matched to a gene; V was cut back by 4 bases and J by 0 bases. This CDR3 is CASSSDRVWYQETQYF. Written as DNA, the CDR3 is TGTGCCAGCAGCTCAGACAGGGTGTGGTACCAAGAGACCCAGTACTTC.

The chain is built from TRBV20-1 and TRBJ2-1, with 8 bases matching TRBD2. The CDR3 spans 14 residues. Germline V gene sequence: CDR1 DFQATT, CDR2 SNEGSKA (reference sequence). The trim removed 2 bases at V and 3 bases at J, leaving 3 bases unmatched. The CDR3 DNA reads TGCAGTGCTAGACTAGCGGGCCTCTACAATGAGCAGTTCTTC. Amino acids: CSARLAGLYNEQFF.

This clonotype came up many times. This chain uses TRBV15 with TRBJ2-7; D not resolved. Germline CDR1 LNHNV, CDR2 YYDKDF (reference sequence). CDR3 length: 14 residues. Trimming cost V 0 bases and J 0 bases, with 6 bases left between them. The CDR3 loop is CATSRDASSYEQYV. DNA for the CDR3: TGTGCCACCAGCAGAGATGCTAGCTCCTACGAGCAGTACGTC.

Ten or more counts support this clonotype. This rearrangement joins TRBV4-3 to TRBJ2-5; possibly TRBD1 for D (6 bases). This CDR3 has 13 residues. Germline V gene sequence: CDR1 LGHNA, CDR2 YSLEER. V was cut by 1 base and J by 3 bases, with 6 bases left in between. The CDR3 sequence is CASSQGTEETQYF. DNA for the CDR3: TGCGCCAGCAGCCAAGGGACAGAAGAGACCCAGTACTTC.

This clonotype was picked up a small number of times. This chain uses TRBV23-1 with TRBJ2-7; D is possibly TRBD1 (5 bases). Being an ORF, TRBV23-1 has a function that is uncertain. This CDR3 is built from 16 residues. Trimming took off 4 bases at V and 4 bases at J, with 20 bases between the two ends. The CDR3 nucleotides are TGCGCCAGCAGTCCCCCCCCGGCAGGGTACCTTTACGAGCAGTACGTC. Protein product: CASSPPPAGYLYEQYV.

This clonotype was seen ten or more times. The chain employs TRBV4-3 and TRBJ1-1; tentatively, D is TRBD1 (5 bases). The CDR3 is 14 amino acids. Looked up from germline, CDR1 is LGHNA and CDR2 is YSLEER. Trimming removed 3 bases at V and 7 bases at J, with 15 bases between. The CDR3 DNA reads TGCGCCAGCAGCCAGAGACAGTCTAGGGTTGAAGCTTTCTTT. Residues: CASSQRQSRVEAFF.

This clonotype qualifies as medium-sized (0.01 to 0.1%). V is TRBV6-5 and J is TRBJ2-7; D gene uncertain. From germline, CDR1 is MNHEY and CDR2 SVGAGI. V lost 4 bases and J 6 bases, leaving 13 bases between the germline ends. There are 13 residues in the CDR3. The CDR3 DNA reads TGTGCCAGCAGTTCCTTTCCCCGCAGCGAGCAGTACGTC. This codes for CASSSFPRSEQYV.